This entry features one TCR beta chain sequence. There is no known antigen for this receptor. Qualities for individual bases were not recorded, and no much larger clone is one base off. The immunoSEQ Assay, a bias-controlled multiplex PCR, was used to amplify TCRbeta CDR3 regions from genomic DNA. As for how the authors treated the data: Nucleated cell counts per sample were estimated from amplification of reference gene primers within the assay. To quantify the absolute abundance of each unique TCRbeta CDR3 rearrangement, sequence reads were collapsed and filtered. Productive Simpson clonality was computed per sample as the square root of Simpson's diversity index over productive rearrangements. Here the immuneACCESS table is served through TCRdb, limited to in-frame sequences with V and J called. Missing clones are a known gap in these copies; in checked studies unresolved V genes cover under half, and the rest lacks a known reason. That table gives V, J and clone size, and the DNA gave D and trimming. Recorded for this sample are about 120,000 clones; almost 85% of them occurred a single time. Around 7.6% of the sample is in the top ten clones.

This sample was included in a study of blood T cell repertoires in COVID-19 (dated by TCRdb to 2019 to 2021). As for the study more broadly: The collaborator samples originated in the United States, Italy and Spain and spanned the acute and convalescent phases of COVID-19. Sample metadata almost always included a de-identified subject ID, COVID-19 status, age in years and sex. The repertoires were released in a freely available public database meant as a resource for research on the immune response to SARS-CoV-2. Deeply sampled blood TCRbeta repertoires from subjects exposed to, actively infected with, or recovered from COVID-19 were included in the dataset. The material from the prospective study consisted of cDNA or gDNA derived from T cells, B-cell-depleted T cells, or PBMCs. Where available, HLA class I and class II types were obtained from metadata supplied by the sample provider rather than from assay-based typing. Samples were obtained from the ongoing ImmuneRACE study (first 160 participants) and from over 1,000 subjects provided by 6 global collaborators. Broad study findings and their caveats: How much clinical and demographic metadata was included differed by source and by participant, and the metadata was provided uncurated.

The cysteine opens and the phenylalanine closes a CDR3 of 13 amino acids. Only the CDR3 portion is preserved as DNA: 39 bases, with reading frame beginning at the first base. The germline V gene sets CDR1 to SQVTM and CDR2 to ANQGSEA. V is shortened by 5 bases, J by 4 bases, and the region joining them spans 15 bases. Collaborating institutions collected whole blood in K2EDTA tubes following their own protocols. For TCRbeta analysis, collaborators shipped samples as frozen whole blood, isolated PBMCs, or DNA extracted from either of those sample types. The sample was peripheral blood. This TCR derives from a man between 65 and 85 years old with active or convalescent COVID-19. The chain links TRBV29-1 with TRBJ2-7; the D gene assignment is ambiguous. The DNA sequence is given as TGCAGCGTTCGAACAGAAGAGATGTACGAGCAGTACTTC. Protein translation: CSVRTEEMYEQYF.